This T cell receptor beta chain was retrieved from a study of blood T cell repertoires in COVID-19 (dated by TCRdb to 2019 to 2021). As for the study more broadly: Collaborator samples came from the United States, Italy and Spain and covered acute and convalescent phases of COVID-19. The material from the prospective study consisted of cDNA or gDNA derived from T cells, B-cell-depleted T cells, or PBMCs. The dataset comprised deeply sampled blood TCRbeta repertoires from subjects exposed to, actively infected with, or recovered from COVID-19. The repertoires were released in a freely available public database meant as a resource for research on the immune response to SARS-CoV-2. The samples were drawn from the first 160 participants of the ongoing ImmuneRACE study and from about 1,200 subjects provided by 6 global collaborators. Nearly every sample came with metadata listing a de-identified subject ID, COVID-19 status, age in years and sex. Where HLA class I and class II types were available, the types were taken from metadata supplied by the sample provider, not from assay-based typing.

Each collaborating institution followed its own protocols to collect whole blood in K2EDTA tubes. Collaborator samples were shipped for TCRbeta analysis as frozen whole blood, isolated PBMCs, or DNA extracted from either sample type. The immunoSEQ Assay, a bias-controlled multiplex PCR, was used to amplify TCRbeta CDR3 regions from genomic DNA. Per the authors' processing: Within the assay, amplification of reference gene primers was used to estimate how many nucleated cells each sample contained. To quantify the absolute abundance of each unique TCRbeta CDR3 rearrangement, sequence reads were collapsed and filtered. For each sample, productive Simpson clonality was calculated by taking the square root of Simpson's diversity index across productive rearrangements. What TCRdb holds here is the immuneACCESS table cut down to in-frame rearrangements. Part of the clones is not present; checked against another copy, under half of the missing clones reflect an unresolved V gene, and the others are unexplained. V and J calls and clone size are as listed in that table; D and trimming were resolved from the DNA. The sample table contains some 190,000 clones; only one count was recorded for 80% of them. Of the sample, 5.5% to 8.5% falls within the top ten clones.

The paper's findings and limits, for the study overall: The amount of clinical and demographic metadata varied by source and participant and was provided uncurated.

CDR1 and CDR2, per the germline V gene, are SGHRS and YFSETQ. The CDR3 measures 14 amino acids from cysteine to phenylalanine. Left in the record is the CDR3 DNA by itself, 42 bases read in frame from the first base. The junction shows trimming of 4 bases on V and 7 bases on J, and the gene matches do not reach 4 bases of it. In the case of this clone: The antigen this receptor binds is unknown. Base qualities were left out, and no much larger clone turns up one base away.

Sequencing used peripheral blood. The TCR sequence derives from a man between 60 and 75 years old with acute or convalescent COVID-19. The chain uses TRBV5-1 and TRBJ2-4; 11 of the junction bases match TRBD2. The sequenced DNA: TGCGCCAGCAGCCTAGCGGGAGGATCCAACATTCAGTACTTC. This gives the protein CASSLAGGSNIQYF.